This record concerns one T cell receptor (beta chain) sequence. The data were obtained in a study of blood T cell repertoires in COVID-19. Overall study context: Sites across the United States, Italy and Spain contributed samples from acute and convalescent COVID-19. T cells, B-cell-depleted T cells, or PBMCs supplied cDNA or gDNA.

Seattle-derived patients entered the study during active infection and were followed longitudinally. As originally analysed: For nucleated cells, counts were estimated from reference gene primer amplification. The protocol was immunoSEQ multiplex PCR, while the TCRdb copy is restricted to in-frame clones and leaves out a portion. V and J calls and clone size follow that table, whereas D and trimming were derived from the DNA. The sample consists of some 200,000 clones, roughly 80% of them appearing once. The TCR originated in a woman aged 80 or over with COVID-19, enrolled during active disease. Sequenced sample: peripheral blood.

In DNA, the CDR3 is TGTGCCAGCAGCTCCCCAGGAGGTGAAGAGACCCAGTACTTC. Amino acid sequence: CASSSPGGEETQYF. The chain has TRBV11-2 and TRBJ2-5, with D possibly matching TRBD2 (5 bases). The V end lost 4 bases, the J end lost 3 bases, and 12 bases lay between the germline ends. Germline loops: CDR1 SGHAT, CDR2 FQNNGV. The CDR3 runs to 14 residues.